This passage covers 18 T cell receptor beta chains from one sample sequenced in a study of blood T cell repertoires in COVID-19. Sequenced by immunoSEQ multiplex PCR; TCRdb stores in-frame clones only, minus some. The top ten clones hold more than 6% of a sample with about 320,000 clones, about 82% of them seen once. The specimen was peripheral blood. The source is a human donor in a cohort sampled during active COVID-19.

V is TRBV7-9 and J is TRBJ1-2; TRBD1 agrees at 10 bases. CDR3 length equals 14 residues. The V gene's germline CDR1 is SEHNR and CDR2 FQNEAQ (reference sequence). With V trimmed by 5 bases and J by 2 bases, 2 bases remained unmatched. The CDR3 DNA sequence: TGTGCCAGCAGCCGGGGACAGGGGAACTATGGCTACACCTTC. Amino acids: CASSRGQGNYGYTF.

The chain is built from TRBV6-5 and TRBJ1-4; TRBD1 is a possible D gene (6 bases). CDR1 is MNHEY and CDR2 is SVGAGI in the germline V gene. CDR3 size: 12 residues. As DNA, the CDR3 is TGTGCAAGCGCCAGGGGTTGGGAAAAACTGTTTTTT. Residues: CASARGWEKLFF.

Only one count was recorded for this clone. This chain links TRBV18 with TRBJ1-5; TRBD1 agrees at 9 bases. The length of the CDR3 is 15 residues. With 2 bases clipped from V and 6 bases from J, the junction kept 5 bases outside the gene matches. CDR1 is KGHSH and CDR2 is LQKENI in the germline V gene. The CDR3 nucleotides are TGTGCCAGCTCACCAGAGAGGACAGGGGTTCAGCCCCAGCATTTT. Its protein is CASSPERTGVQPQHF.

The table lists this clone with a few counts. This CDR3 reads CASSPGYRGHQPQHF. CDR3 DNA: TGTGCCAGCAGCCCCGGATACAGGGGGCATCAGCCCCAGCATTTT. This chain uses TRBV6-5 with TRBJ1-5, with TRBD1 identical over 9 bases. V shed 6 bases, J shed 5 bases, and the junction held 8 bases outside the gene matches. Germline assignment: CDR1 MNHEY and CDR2 SVGAGI. The CDR3 consists of 15 residues.

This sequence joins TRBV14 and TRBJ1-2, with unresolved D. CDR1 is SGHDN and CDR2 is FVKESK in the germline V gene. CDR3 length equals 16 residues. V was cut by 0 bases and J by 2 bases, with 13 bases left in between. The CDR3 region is CASSQDRSPLNYGYTF. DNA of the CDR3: TGTGCCAGCAGCCAAGATCGGTCACCATTAAACTATGGCTACACCTTC.

In DNA form, the CDR3 reads TGTGCCAGCAGTTTAAATCCGGGACTCTATGGCTACACCTTC. This codes for CASSLNPGLYGYTF. The chain is built from TRBV27 and TRBJ1-2; D is perhaps TRBD1 (5 bases). This CDR3 region has 14 residues. Germline V gene sequence: CDR1 MNHEY, CDR2 SMNVEV (reference sequence). Trimming pared 2 bases from V and 4 bases from J, leaving 11 bases between.

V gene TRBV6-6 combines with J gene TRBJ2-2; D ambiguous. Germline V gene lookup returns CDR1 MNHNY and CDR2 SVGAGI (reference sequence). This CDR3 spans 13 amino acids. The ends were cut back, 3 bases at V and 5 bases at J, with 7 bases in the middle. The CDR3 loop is CASSYRVTGELFF. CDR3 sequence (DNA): TGTGCCAGCAGTTATCGTGTGACCGGGGAGCTGTTTTTT.

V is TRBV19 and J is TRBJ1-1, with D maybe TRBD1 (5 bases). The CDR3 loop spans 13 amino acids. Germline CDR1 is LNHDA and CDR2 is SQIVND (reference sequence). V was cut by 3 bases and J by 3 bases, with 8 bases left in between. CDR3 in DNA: TGTGCCAGTAGTATTGGAGGGGACACTGAAGCTTTCTTT. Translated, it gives CASSIGGDTEAFF.

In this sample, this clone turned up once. The CDR3 loop reads CASSLVPQAEAFF. Written as DNA, the CDR3 is TGTGCCAGCAGCTTAGTTCCTCAGGCTGAAGCTTTCTTT. This chain joins TRBV7-9 and TRBJ1-1; no clear D. V lost 1 base and J lost 6, with 9 bases in between. The CDR3 is made up of 13 amino acids. Germline-derived CDR1 and CDR2 are SEHNR and FQNEAQ (reference sequence).

The CDR3 is CASSEGIVNSPLHF. CDR3 in DNA: TGTGCCAGCAGTGAAGGAATAGTAAATTCACCCCTCCACTTT. This chain links TRBV6-1 with TRBJ1-6; no definite D call. Trimming left V 1 base short and J 7 bases short, with 8 bases between. The CDR3 totals 14 residues. CDR1 and CDR2 (germline): MNHNS, SASEGT.

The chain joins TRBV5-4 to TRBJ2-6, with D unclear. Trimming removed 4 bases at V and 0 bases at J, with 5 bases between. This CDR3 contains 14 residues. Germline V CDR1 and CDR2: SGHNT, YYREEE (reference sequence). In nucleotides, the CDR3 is TGTGCCAGCAGCGACAACTCTGGGGCCAACGTCCTGACTTTC. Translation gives CASSDNSGANVLTF.

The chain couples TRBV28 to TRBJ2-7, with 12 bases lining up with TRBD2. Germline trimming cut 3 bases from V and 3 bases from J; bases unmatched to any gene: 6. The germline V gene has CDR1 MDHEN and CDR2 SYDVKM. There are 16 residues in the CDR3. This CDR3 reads CASSLTSGGGLYEQYF. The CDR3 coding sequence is TGTGCCAGCAGTTTGACTAGCGGGGGCGGGCTCTACGAGCAGTACTTC.

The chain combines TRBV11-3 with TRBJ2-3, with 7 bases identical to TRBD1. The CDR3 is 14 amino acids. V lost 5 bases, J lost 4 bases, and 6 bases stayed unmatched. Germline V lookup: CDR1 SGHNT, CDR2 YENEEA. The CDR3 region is CASSRQGGADTQYF. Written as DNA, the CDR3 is TGTGCCAGCAGCCGACAGGGTGGGGCAGATACGCAGTATTTT. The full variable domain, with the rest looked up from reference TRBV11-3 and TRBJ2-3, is EAGVVQSPRYKIIEKKQPVAFWCNPISGHNTLYWYLQNLGQGPELLIRYENEEAVDDSQLPKDRFSAERLKGVDSTLKIQPAELGDSAVYLCASSRQGGADTQYFGPGTRLTVL.

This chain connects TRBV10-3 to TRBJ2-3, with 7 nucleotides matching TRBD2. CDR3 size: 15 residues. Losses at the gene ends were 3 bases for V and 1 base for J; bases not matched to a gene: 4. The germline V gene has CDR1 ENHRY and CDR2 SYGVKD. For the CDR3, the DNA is TGTGCCATCAGTGAAGGGCTAGCGGGCACAGATACGCAGTATTTT. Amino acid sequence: CAISEGLAGTDTQYF.

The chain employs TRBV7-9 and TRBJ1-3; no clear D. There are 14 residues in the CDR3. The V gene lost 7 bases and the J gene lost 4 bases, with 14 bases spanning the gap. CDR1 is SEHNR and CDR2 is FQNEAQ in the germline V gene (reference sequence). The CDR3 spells CASTPKSGGNTIYF. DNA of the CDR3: TGTGCCAGCACCCCGAAAAGCGGCGGAAACACCATATATTTT.

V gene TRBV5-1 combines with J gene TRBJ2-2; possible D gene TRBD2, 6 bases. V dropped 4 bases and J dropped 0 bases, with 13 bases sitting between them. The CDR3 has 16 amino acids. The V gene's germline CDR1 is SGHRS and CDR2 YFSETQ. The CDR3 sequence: CASSIWEEPNTGELFF. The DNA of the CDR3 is TGCGCCAGCAGCATTTGGGAGGAGCCGAACACCGGGGAGCTGTTTTTT.

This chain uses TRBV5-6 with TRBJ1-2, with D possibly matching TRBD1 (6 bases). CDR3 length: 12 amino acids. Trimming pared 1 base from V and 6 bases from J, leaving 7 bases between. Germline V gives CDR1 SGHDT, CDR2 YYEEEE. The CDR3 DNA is TGTGCCAGCAGCTTGCCAGGGGATGGCTACACCTTC. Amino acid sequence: CASSLPGDGYTF.

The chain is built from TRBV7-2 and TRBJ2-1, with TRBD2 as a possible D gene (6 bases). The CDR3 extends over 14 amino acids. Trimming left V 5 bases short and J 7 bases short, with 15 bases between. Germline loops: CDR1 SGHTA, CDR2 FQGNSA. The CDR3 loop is CASSHRDSSNEQFF. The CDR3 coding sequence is TGTGCCAGCAGCCATCGGGACTCGTCGAATGAGCAGTTCTTC.